What follows are 16 T cell receptor beta chains derived from one specimen sequenced in a study of blood T cell repertoires in COVID-19. The assay was immunoSEQ multiplex PCR, and TCRdb's table has in-frame clones only and misses some. This table holds approximately 500,000 clones, 75% to 90% found once. The source material was peripheral blood. These receptors were obtained from a human donor in a cohort sampled during active COVID-19.

This clone was seen only a few times. V and J are TRBV28 and TRBJ2-5; 7 bases match TRBD1. V lost 2 bases to trimming and J lost 5 bases; unmatched junction nucleotides: 11. Per germline, CDR1 MDHEN and CDR2 SYDVKM. This CDR3 has 16 amino acids. CDR3 DNA sequence: TGTGCCAGCAGTTTACCTGCGACAGGGCCCGTGGAGACCCAGTACTTC. This translates into CASSLPATGPVETQYF.

The CDR3 bases are TGTGCCTGGAGCGGTGGGTACGGGGAGACCCAGTACTTC. It translates to CAWSGGYGETQYF. The chain uses TRBV30 and TRBJ2-5; no clear D. Germline V lookup: CDR1 GTSNPN, CDR2 SVGIG (reference sequence). The CDR3 loop spans 13 amino acids. Trimming left V 3 bases short and J 5 bases short, with 13 bases between.

This chain uses TRBV24-1 with TRBJ2-3, with TRBD1 as a possible D gene (6 bases). The CDR3 is 15 residues long. Per germline, CDR1 KGHDR and CDR2 SFDVKD. Trimming pared 3 bases from V and 3 bases from J, leaving 12 bases between. CDR3 coding DNA: TGTGCCACCAGTGATCCACAGGGTGGGACAGATACGCAGTATTTT. Translation gives CATSDPQGGTDTQYF.

V and J are TRBV11-2 and TRBJ1-3; D is unresolved. The V and J ends lost 1 base and 3 bases respectively, with 13 bases between them. Germline V CDR1 and CDR2: SGHAT, FQNNGV. This CDR3 has 16 amino acids. CDR3 bases: TGTGCCAGCAGCTTAGTGGGAGGGCAGTATGGAAACACCATATATTTT. Translated: CASSLVGGQYGNTIYF.

This rearrangement joins TRBV11-2 to TRBJ2-2; TRBD1 agrees at 9 bases. V was clipped by 5 bases and J by 6 bases; unmatched bases: 7. The CDR3 spans 15 residues. Looked up from germline, CDR1 is SGHAT and CDR2 is FQNNGV. In DNA form, the CDR3 reads TGTGCCAGCAGCCAACACAGGGGGCAGGCCGGGGAGCTGTTTTTT. Its translation is CASSQHRGQAGELFF. The variable domain in full, completed from reference TRBV11-2 and TRBJ2-2, reads EAGVAQSPRYKIIEKRQSVAFWCNPISGHATLYWYQQILGQGPKLLIQFQNNGVVDDSQLPKDRFSAERLKGVDSTLKIQPAKLEDSAVYLCASSQHRGQAGELFFGEGSRLTVL.

The chain has TRBV11-2 and TRBJ1-2; D call uncertain. V was pared by 0 bases and J by 4 bases, with 6 bases between. Germline loops: CDR1 SGHAT, CDR2 FQNNGV. This CDR3 has 13 residues. Here the CDR3 DNA reads TGTGCCAGCAGCTTAGACAGAAGCTATGGCTACACCTTC. Residues: CASSLDRSYGYTF.

This chain joins TRBV5-1 and TRBJ2-6; tentative D call: TRBD1 (7 bases). The CDR3 length is 16 residues. V was clipped by 9 bases and J by 4 bases, with 20 bases between them. CDR1 and CDR2 (germline): SGHRS, YFSETQ. The CDR3 coding sequence is TGCGCCACCAGGGTTGGAGGGGGCAGGGGGGCCAACGTCCTGACTTTC. Encoded protein: CATRVGGGRGANVLTF.

The chain employs TRBV9 and TRBJ2-6; a weak D match, TRBD1 (5 bases). V shed 7 bases and J shed 0 bases, with 11 bases lying between them. The CDR3 contains 15 residues. CDR1 is SGDLS and CDR2 is YYNGEE in the germline V gene. The CDR3 sequence is CASQAGISGANVLTF. The CDR3 DNA sequence: TGTGCCAGCCAGGCAGGGATCTCTGGGGCCAACGTCCTGACTTTC.

This chain joins TRBV28 and TRBJ1-5, with 9 bases identical to TRBD1. V lost 3 bases to trimming and J lost 1 base; unmatched junction nucleotides: 4. This CDR3 contains 16 residues. Germline assignment: CDR1 MDHEN and CDR2 SYDVKM. CDR3 loop: CASSFTGGGSNQPQHF. The DNA for the CDR3 is TGTGCCAGCAGTTTTACAGGGGGCGGCAGCAATCAGCCCCAGCATTTT.

The rearrangement joins TRBV25-1 to TRBJ1-2; 7 bases are shared with TRBD1. CDR3 length: 13 amino acids. V trimming: 4 bases; J trimming: 6 bases; junction bases outside the gene matches: 5. CDR1 and CDR2 from the germline V gene are MGHDK and SYGVNS. In DNA form, the CDR3 reads TGTGCCAGCAGTGCCTGGGGGACAGATGGCTACACCTTC. Its protein product is CASSAWGTDGYTF.

The chain links TRBV9 to TRBJ1-2, with TRBD1 identical over 8 bases. Germline loops: CDR1 SGDLS, CDR2 YYNGEE. The ends lost 6 bases at V and 8 bases at J; junction bases unmatched: 9. This CDR3 has 13 residues. CDR3 loop: CASTLSGGEGYTF. The CDR3 DNA sequence: TGTGCCAGCACCCTTTCAGGGGGCGAGGGCTACACCTTC.

The gene calls are TRBV5-1 and TRBJ1-1, with D unresolved. Per germline, CDR1 SGHRS and CDR2 YFSETQ. Trimming took 0 bases from V and 0 from J, leaving 12 bases between them. CDR3 length: 16 amino acids. CDR3: CASSLGSSGMNTEAFF. CDR3 bases: TGCGCCAGCAGCTTGGGTAGCTCCGGGATGAACACTGAAGCTTTCTTT.

With regard to this clone: Other DNA sequences in the sample encode the same CDR3. The rearrangement uses TRBV2 and TRBJ2-7; TRBD1 aligns across 8 bases. V gave up 6 bases and J gave up 2 bases; unmatched junction bases: 3. Germline V lookup: CDR1 SNHLY, CDR2 FYNNEI. The CDR3 has 13 residues. The CDR3 is CASSGTGAYEQYF. CDR3 nucleotides: TGTGCCAGCAGCGGGACAGGCGCCTACGAGCAGTACTTC. The full variable domain, in which reference TRBV2 and TRBJ2-7 provide the parts outside the CDR3, is EPEVTQTPSHQVTQMGQEVILRCVPISNHLYFYWYRQILGQKVEFLVSFYNNEISEKSEIFDDQFSVERPDGSNFTLKIRSTKLEDSAMYFCASSGTGAYEQYFGPGTRLTVT.

The chain carries TRBV5-4 and TRBJ2-1; no firm D call. Germline V lookup: CDR1 SGHNT, CDR2 YYREEE (reference sequence). Trimming took off 5 bases at V and 5 bases at J, with 14 bases between the two ends. The CDR3 has 14 residues. CDR3 bases: TGTGCCAGCAGAGTGTTGCTCAGTCACAATGAGCAGTTCTTC. Amino acid sequence: CASRVLLSHNEQFF. The full variable domain, completed using reference TRBV5-4 and TRBJ2-1, is ETGVTQSPTHLIKTRGQQVTLRCSSQSGHNTVSWYQQALGQGPQFIFQYYREEENGRGNFPPRFSGLQFPNYSSELNVNALELDDSALYLCASRVLLSHNEQFFGPGTRLTVL.

The chain carries TRBV5-1 and TRBJ2-7; no reliable D call. V shed 1 base and J shed 1 base, with 12 bases lying between them. Germline loops: CDR1 SGHRS, CDR2 YFSETQ. This CDR3 is 15 amino acids long. The CDR3 is CASSLSAGRSYEQYF. Written as DNA, the CDR3 is TGCGCCAGCAGCTTGTCGGCAGGCCGGTCCTACGAGCAGTACTTC.

This chain joins TRBV2 and TRBJ2-3; the match to TRBD2 covers 14 bases. V dropped 4 bases and J dropped 4; count of bases not matched to a gene: 7. The CDR3 is made up of 17 amino acids. Germline V gene lookup returns CDR1 SNHLY and CDR2 FYNNEI. The chain's CDR3 is CASSVLGLAGGADTQYF. CDR3 in DNA: TGTGCCAGCAGTGTTCTCGGACTAGCGGGAGGAGCAGATACGCAGTATTTT.